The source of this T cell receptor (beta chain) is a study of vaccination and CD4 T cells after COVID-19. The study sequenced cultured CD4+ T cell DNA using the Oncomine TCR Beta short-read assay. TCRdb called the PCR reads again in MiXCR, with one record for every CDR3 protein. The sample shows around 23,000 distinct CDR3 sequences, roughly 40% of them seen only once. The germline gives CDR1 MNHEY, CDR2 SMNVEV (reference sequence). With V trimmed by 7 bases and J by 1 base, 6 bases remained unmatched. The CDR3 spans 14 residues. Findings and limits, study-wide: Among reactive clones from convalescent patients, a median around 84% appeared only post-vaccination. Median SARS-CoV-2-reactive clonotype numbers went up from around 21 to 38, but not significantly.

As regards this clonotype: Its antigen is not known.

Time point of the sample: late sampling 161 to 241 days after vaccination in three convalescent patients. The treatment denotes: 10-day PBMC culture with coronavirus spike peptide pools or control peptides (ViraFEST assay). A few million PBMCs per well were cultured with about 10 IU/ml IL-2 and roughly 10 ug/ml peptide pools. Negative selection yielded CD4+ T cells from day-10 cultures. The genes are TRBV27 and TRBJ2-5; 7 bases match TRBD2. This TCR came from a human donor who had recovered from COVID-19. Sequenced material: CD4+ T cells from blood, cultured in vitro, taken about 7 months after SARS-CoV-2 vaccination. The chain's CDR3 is CASTTGGRQETQYF. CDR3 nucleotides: TGTGCCAGCACTACGGGAGGACGCCAAGAGACCCAGTACTTC.